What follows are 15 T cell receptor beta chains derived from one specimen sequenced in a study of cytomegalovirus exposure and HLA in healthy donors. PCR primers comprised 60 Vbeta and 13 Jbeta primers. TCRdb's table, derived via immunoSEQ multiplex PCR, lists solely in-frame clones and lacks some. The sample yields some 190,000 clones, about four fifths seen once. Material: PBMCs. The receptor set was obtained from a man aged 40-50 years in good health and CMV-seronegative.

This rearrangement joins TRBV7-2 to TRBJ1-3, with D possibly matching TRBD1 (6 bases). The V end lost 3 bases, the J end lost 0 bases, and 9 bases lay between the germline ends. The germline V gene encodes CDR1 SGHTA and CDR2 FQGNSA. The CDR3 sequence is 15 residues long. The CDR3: CASSFDRTSGNTIYF. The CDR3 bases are TGTGCCAGCAGCTTCGACAGGACCTCTGGAAACACCATATATTTT.

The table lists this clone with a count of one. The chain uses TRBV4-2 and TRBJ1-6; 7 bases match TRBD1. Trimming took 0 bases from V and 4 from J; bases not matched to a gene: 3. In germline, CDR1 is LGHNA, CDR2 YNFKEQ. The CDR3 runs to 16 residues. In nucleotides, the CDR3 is TGTGCCAGCAGCCAAGAGGCGGGACAGTATAATTCACCCCTCCACTTT. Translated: CASSQEAGQYNSPLHF.

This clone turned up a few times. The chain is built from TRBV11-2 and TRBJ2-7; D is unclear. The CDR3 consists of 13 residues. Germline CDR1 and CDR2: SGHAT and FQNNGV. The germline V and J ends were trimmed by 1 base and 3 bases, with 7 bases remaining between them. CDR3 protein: CASSLGADYEQYF. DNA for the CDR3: TGTGCCAGCAGCTTAGGTGCGGACTACGAGCAGTACTTC. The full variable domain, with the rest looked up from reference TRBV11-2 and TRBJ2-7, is EAGVAQSPRYKIIEKRQSVAFWCNPISGHATLYWYQQILGQGPKLLIQFQNNGVVDDSQLPKDRFSAERLKGVDSTLKIQPAKLEDSAVYLCASSLGADYEQYFGPGTRLTVT.

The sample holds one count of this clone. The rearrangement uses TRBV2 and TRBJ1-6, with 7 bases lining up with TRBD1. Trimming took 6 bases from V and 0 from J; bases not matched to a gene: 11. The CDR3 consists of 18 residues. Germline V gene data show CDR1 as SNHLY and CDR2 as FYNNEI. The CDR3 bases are TGTGCCAGCAGCCAGACGACAGGGCAGAGCTCCTATAATTCACCCCTCCACTTT. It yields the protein CASSQTTGQSSYNSPLHF.

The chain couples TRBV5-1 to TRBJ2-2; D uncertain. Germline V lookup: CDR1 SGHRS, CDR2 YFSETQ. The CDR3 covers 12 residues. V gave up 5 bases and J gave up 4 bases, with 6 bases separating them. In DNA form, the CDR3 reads TGCGCCAGCAGAGAACTCACCGGGGAGCTGTTTTTT. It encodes CASRELTGELFF. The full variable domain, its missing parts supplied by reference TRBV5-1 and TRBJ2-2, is KAGVTQTPRYLIKTRGQQVTLSCSPISGHRSVSWYQQTPGQGLQFLFEYFSETQRNKGNFPGRFSGRQFSNSRSEMNVSTLELGDSALYLCASRELTGELFFGEGSRLTVL.

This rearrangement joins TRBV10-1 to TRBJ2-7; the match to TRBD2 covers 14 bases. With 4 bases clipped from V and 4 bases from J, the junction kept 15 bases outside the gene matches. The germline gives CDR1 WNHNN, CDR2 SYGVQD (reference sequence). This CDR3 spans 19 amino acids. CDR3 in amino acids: CASSVPGLAGVRNYYEQYF. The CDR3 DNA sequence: TGCGCCAGCAGTGTTCCGGGACTAGCGGGAGTCCGGAACTATTACGAGCAGTACTTC.

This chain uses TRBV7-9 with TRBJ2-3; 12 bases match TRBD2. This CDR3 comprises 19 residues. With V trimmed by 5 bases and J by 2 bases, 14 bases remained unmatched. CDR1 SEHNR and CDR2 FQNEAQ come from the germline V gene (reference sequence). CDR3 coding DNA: TGTGCCAGCAGCCTTACGACTAGCGGGAGCCCTTTAAACACAGATACGCAGTATTTT. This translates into CASSLTTSGSPLNTDTQYF.

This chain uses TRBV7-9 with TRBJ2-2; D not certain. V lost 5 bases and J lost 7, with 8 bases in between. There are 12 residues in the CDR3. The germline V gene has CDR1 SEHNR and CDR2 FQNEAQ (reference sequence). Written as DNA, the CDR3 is TGTGCCAGCAGCCGCTCCAGCGGGGAGCTGTTTTTT. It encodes CASSRSSGELFF.

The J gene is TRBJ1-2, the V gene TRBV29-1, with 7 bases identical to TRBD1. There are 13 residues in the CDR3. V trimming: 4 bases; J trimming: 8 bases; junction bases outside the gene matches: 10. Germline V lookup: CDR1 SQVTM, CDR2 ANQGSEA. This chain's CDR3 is CSVAVTGVGGYTF. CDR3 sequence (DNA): TGCAGCGTTGCGGTAACAGGGGTCGGCGGCTACACCTTC.

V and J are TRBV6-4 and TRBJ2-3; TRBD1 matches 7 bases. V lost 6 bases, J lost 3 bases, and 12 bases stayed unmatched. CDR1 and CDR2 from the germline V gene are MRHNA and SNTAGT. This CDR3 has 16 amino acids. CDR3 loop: CASRKYNRGITDTQYF. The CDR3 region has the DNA TGTGCCAGCAGGAAATACAACAGGGGAATAACAGATACGCAGTATTTT.

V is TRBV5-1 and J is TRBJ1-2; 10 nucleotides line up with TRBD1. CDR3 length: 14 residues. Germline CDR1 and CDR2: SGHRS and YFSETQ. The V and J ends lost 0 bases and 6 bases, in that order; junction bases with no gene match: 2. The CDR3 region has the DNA TGCGCCAGCAGCTTGGGACAGGGGGCGAATGGCTACACCTTC. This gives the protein CASSLGQGANGYTF.

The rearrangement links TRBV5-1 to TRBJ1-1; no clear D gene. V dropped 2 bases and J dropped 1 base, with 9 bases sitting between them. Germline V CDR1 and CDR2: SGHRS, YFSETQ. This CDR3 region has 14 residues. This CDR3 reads CASSFSAGNTEAFF. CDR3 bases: TGCGCCAGCAGCTTTTCGGCAGGGAACACTGAAGCTTTCTTT.

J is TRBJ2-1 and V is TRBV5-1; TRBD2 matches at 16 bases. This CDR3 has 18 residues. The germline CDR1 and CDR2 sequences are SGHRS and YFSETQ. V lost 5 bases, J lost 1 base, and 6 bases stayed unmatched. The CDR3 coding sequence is TGCGCCAGCAGTTTTGGGACTAGCGGGAGGGCGTCCTACAATGAGCAGTTCTTC. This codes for CASSFGTSGRASYNEQFF.

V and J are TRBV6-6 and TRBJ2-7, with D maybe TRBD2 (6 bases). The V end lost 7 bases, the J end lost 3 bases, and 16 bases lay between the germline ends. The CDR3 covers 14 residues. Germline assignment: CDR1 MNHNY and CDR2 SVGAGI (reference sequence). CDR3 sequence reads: CASIAGQTLYEQYF. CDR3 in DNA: TGTGCCAGCATTGCGGGGCAGACCCTCTACGAGCAGTACTTC.

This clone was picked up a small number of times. CDR3 sequence reads: CASSPGQFRYGYTF. In nucleotides, the CDR3 is TGTGCCAGCAGCCCCGGACAGTTCCGCTATGGCTACACCTTC. The chain recombines TRBV7-3 with TRBJ1-2; D perhaps matches TRBD1 (6 bases). The CDR3 totals 14 residues. The germline V gene has CDR1 SGHTA and CDR2 FQGTGA. Trimming pared 5 bases from V and 4 bases from J, leaving 14 bases between. Full variable domain (remainder filled in from reference TRBV7-3 and TRBJ1-2): GAGVSQTPSNKVTEKGKYVELRCDPISGHTALYWYRQSLGQGPEFLIYFQGTGAADDSGLPNDRFFAVRPEGSVSTLKIQRTERGDSAVYLCASSPGQFRYGYTFGSGTRLTVV.